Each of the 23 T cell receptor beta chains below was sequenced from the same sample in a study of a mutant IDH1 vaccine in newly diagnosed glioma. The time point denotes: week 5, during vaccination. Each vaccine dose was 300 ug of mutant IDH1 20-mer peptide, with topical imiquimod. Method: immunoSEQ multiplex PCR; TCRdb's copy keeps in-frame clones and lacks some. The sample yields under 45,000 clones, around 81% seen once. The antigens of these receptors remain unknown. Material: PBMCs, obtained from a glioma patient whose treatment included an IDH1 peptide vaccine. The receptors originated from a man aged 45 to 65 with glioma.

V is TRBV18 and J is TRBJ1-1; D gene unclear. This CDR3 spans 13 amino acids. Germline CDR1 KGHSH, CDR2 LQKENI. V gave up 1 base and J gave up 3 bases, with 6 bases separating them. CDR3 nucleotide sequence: TGTGCCAGCTCACCACTCCAGTACACTGAAGCTTTCTTT. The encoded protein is CASSPLQYTEAFF.

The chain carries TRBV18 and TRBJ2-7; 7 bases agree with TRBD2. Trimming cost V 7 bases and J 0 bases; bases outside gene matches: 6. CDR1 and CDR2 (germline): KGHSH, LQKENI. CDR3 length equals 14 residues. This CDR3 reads CASFPSGTSYEQYF. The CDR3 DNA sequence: TGTGCCAGCTTTCCAAGCGGGACCTCCTACGAGCAGTACTTC.

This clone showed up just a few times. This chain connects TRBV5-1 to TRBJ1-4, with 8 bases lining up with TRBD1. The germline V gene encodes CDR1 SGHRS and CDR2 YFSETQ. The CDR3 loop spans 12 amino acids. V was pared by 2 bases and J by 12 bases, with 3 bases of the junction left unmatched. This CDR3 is CASSLAGGELFF. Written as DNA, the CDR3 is TGCGCCAGCAGCTTAGCAGGGGGCGAACTGTTTTTT.

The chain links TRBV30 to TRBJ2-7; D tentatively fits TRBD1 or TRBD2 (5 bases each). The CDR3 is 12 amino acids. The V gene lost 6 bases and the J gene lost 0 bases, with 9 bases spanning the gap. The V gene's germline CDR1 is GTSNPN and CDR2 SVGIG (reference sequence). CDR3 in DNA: TGTGCCTGCGGGGCCACCTCCTACGAGCAGTACTTC. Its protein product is CACGATSYEQYF.

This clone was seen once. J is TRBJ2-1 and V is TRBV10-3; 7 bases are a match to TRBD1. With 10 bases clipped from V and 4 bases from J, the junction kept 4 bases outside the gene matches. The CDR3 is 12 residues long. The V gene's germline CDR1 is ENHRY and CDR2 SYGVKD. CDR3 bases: TGTGCCACCTGGGACAGTTACAATGAGCAGTTCTTC. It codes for CATWDSYNEQFF.

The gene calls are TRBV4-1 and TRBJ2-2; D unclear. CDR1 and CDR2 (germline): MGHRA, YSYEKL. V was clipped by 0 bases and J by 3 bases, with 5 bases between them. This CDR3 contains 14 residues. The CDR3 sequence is CASSQDAHTGELFF. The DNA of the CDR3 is TGCGCCAGCAGCCAAGATGCGCACACCGGGGAGCTGTTTTTT.

CDR3 bases: TGTGCCAGCAGCTTGGAAGGGGCGGGTGAGCAGTTCTTC. This encodes CASSLEGAGEQFF. The chain couples TRBV7-9 to TRBJ2-1; D is perhaps TRBD1 or TRBD2 (5 bases each). The CDR3 runs 13 residues. The ends were cut back, 3 bases at V and 9 bases at J, with 12 bases in the middle. Germline CDR1 reads SEHNR; CDR2 reads FQNEAQ (reference sequence).

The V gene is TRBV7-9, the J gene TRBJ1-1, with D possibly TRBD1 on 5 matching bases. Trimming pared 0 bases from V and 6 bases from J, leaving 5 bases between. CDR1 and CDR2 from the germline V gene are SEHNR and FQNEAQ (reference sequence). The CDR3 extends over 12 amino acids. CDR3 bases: TGTGCCAGCAGCTTAGCAGGGGCTGAAGCTTTCTTT. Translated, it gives CASSLAGAEAFF.

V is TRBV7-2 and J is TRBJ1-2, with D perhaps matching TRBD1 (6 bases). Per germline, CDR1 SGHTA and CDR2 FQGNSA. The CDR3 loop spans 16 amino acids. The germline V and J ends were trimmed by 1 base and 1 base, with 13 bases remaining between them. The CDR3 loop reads CASSLEGGAGNYGYTF. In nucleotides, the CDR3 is TGTGCCAGCAGCTTAGAGGGGGGGGCCGGTAACTATGGCTACACCTTC.

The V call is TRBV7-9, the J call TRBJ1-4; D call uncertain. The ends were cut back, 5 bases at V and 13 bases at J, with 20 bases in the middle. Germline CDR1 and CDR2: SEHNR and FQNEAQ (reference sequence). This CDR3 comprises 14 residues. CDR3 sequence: CASSQPGRGVRLFF. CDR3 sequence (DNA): TGTGCCAGCAGCCAACCCGGACGTGGGGTAAGACTGTTTTTT.

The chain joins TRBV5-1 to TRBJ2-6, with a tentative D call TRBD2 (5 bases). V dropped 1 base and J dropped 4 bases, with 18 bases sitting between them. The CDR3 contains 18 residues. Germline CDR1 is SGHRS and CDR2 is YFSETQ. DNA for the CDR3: TGCGCCAGCAGCTTGACACCGGCCCGGGAATCAGGGGCCAACGTCCTGACTTTC. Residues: CASSLTPARESGANVLTF.

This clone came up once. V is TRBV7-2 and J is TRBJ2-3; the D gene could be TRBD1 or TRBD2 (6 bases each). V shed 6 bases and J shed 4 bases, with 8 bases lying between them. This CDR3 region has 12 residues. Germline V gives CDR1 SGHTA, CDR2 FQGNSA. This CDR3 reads CASRRGADTQYF. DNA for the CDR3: TGTGCCAGCAGGAGGGGGGCAGATACGCAGTATTTT.

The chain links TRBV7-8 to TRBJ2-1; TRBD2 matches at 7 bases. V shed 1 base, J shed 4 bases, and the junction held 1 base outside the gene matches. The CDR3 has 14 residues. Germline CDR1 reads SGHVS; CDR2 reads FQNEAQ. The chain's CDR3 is CASSLVGGYNEQFF. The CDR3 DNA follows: TGTGCCAGCAGCTTAGTCGGGGGGTACAATGAGCAGTTCTTC.

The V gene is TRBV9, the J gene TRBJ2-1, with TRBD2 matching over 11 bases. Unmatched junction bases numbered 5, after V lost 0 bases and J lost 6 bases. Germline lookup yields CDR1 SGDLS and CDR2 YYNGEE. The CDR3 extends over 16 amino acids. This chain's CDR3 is CASSVGSSGGANEQFF. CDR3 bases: TGTGCCAGCAGCGTAGGAAGTAGCGGGGGGGCCAATGAGCAGTTCTTC.

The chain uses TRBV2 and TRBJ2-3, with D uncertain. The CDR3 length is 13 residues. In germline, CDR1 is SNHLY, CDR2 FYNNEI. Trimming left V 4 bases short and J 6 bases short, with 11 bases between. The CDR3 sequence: CASSVPGRDTQYF. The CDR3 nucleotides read TGTGCCAGCAGTGTACCGGGCAGGGATACGCAGTATTTT.

The DNA for the CDR3 is TGTGCCAGCAGCTTAGGACAGGGGGGCTACAATGAGCAGTTCTTC. Translating gives CASSLGQGGYNEQFF. The chain links TRBV5-8 to TRBJ2-1; TRBD1 matches 10 bases. The CDR3 extends over 15 amino acids. Germline V gene sequence: CDR1 SGHTS, CDR2 YDEGEE. Germline trimming cut 2 bases from V and 3 bases from J; bases unmatched to any gene: 2. Full variable domain (missing parts from reference TRBV5-8 and TRBJ2-1): EAGVTQSPTHLIKTRGQQATLRCSPISGHTSVYWYQQALGLGLQFLLWYDEGEERNRGNFPPRFSGRQFPNYSSELNVNALELEDSALYLCASSLGQGGYNEQFFGPGTRLTVL.

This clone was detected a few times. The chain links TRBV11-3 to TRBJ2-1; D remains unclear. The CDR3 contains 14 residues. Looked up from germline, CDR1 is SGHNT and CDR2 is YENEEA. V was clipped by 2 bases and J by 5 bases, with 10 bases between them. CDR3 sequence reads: CASSLYAAHNEQFF. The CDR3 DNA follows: TGTGCCAGCAGCTTATACGCAGCCCACAATGAGCAGTTCTTC. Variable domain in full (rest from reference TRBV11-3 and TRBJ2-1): EAGVVQSPRYKIIEKKQPVAFWCNPISGHNTLYWYLQNLGQGPELLIRYENEEAVDDSQLPKDRFSAERLKGVDSTLKIQPAELGDSAVYLCASSLYAAHNEQFFGPGTRLTVL.

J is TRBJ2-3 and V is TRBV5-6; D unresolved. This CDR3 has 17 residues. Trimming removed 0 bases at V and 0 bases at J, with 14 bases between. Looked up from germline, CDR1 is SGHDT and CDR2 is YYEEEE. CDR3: CASSLVAVDSSTDTQYF. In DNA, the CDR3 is TGTGCCAGCAGCTTGGTGGCAGTAGACTCTAGCACAGATACGCAGTATTTT.

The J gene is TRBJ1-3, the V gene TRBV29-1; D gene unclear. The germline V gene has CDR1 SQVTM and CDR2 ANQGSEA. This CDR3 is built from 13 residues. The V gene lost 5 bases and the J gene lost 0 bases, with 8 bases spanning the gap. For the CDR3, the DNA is TGCAGCGTTCGGGAGAGCTCTGGAAACACCATATATTTT. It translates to CSVRESSGNTIYF.

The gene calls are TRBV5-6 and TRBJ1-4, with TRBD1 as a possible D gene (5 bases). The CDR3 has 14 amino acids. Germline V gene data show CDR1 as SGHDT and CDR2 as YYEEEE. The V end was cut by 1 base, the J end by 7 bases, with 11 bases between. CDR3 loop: CASSLSGKGEKLFF. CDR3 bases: TGTGCCAGCAGCTTGTCAGGGAAGGGTGAAAAACTGTTTTTT.

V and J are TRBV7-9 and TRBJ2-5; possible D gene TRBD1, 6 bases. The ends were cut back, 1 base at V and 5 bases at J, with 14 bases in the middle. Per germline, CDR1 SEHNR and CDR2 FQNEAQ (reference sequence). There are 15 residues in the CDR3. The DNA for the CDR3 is TGTGCCAGCAGCTTAGGAGGGGGAACTTCGGAGACCCAGTACTTC. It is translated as CASSLGGGTSETQYF.

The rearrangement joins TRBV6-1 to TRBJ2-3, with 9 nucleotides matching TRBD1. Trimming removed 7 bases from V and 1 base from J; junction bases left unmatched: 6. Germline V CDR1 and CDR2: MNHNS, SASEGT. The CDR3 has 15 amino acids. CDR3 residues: CASTTGQGGTDTQYF. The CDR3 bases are TGTGCCAGCACCACGGGACAGGGCGGCACAGATACGCAGTATTTT.

This CDR3 is CASIGSLNYGYTF. CDR3 coding DNA: TGTGCCAGCATAGGGAGCCTTAACTATGGCTACACCTTC. The gene calls are TRBV6-1 and TRBJ1-2; the D is unclear. This CDR3 has 13 residues. Between the trimmed V and J ends, which lost 7 bases and 1 base, there was a span of 10 bases. Looked up from germline, CDR1 is MNHNS and CDR2 is SASEGT.